The present TCR beta chain was sequenced within a study of PD-1 blockade in classical Hodgkin lymphoma (TCRdb year 2020). About the investigation overall: Nivolumab dosing was 3 mg/kg intravenously every 2 weeks, continuing until either disease progression or unacceptable toxicity. The study used CyTOF and TCR beta sequencing to define a peripheral blood immune signature of response to PD-1 blockade in classical Hodgkin lymphoma.

Genomic DNA was extracted with the Qiagen DNeasy kit from unsorted PBMCs and from negatively selected CD4+ and CD8+ fractions. Using primers that anneal to V and J segments, immunoSEQ multiplex PCR amplified the TCR beta CDR3 regions. A synthetic immune receptor repertoire was used to minimize amplification bias, and any remaining bias was removed computationally after sequencing. The original pipeline was this. Repertoire diversity was quantified as the Shannon entropy index using custom Python scripts. Unsorted, CD4+ and CD8+ repertoires were analyzed separately, except in combined analyses where CD4+ and CD8+ sequences were merged in silico. A clone counted as expanded when the clone's frequency after treatment rose at least 2-fold relative to C1D1, and clones undetected at baseline were given a pseudocount of 0.5. Clones with 0 or 1 copy at C1D1 were classified as singleton clones, and clones with 2 or more copies were classified as non-singleton clones. Clones expanded in unsorted samples were annotated as CD4+, CD8+ or unknown by matching protein sequences in sorted samples from the same patient. Wilcoxon tests were applied to paired samples to test diversity changes from C1D1 to C4D1. Drawn from immuneACCESS, this table holds only the in-frame rearrangements with V and J called that TCRdb kept. Clones are partly lost; checked studies trace under half to an unresolved V gene and leave the rest unexplained. The DNA gave D and trimming, while V, J and clone size come from that table. The sample yields approximately 20,000 clones; roughly 83% were counted once. The ten largest clones take up roughly 2.7% of the sample.

According to the study, the label for this sample's time point signals: cycle 4 day 1 (C4D1), after six to seven weeks of nivolumab. All trial patients had relapsed after autologous stem cell transplantation, with cohorts A, B and C differing in prior brentuximab vedotin exposure. Using a Miltenyi CD4+ T cell isolation kit, CD4+ T cells were purified from thawed PBMCs through magnetic negative selection. The trial cohort was composed of about 54 patients with relapsed/refractory classical Hodgkin lymphoma, for whom complete response, partial response or progressive disease was recorded as best overall response. Single-agent nivolumab was administered to trial patients in the multi-cohort phase II CheckMate 205 trial. An independent review committee assessed best overall response by applying the 2007 International Working Group response criteria. Trial PBMCs were collected just before the start of nivolumab (C1D1) and during therapy at cycle 2 day 1 and cycle 4 day 1. After peripheral blood was drawn into 8 mL Vacutainer Cell Preparation Tubes, PBMCs were isolated by centrifugation and then cryopreserved. Purified CD4+ and CD8+ fractions were prepared only for cases in which an additional PBMC sample was available. Magnetically labelled cells were removed on LS columns in a quadroMACS separator, and the flow-through was retained as the purified fraction.

Note on this clone: Its antigen remains undetermined. It has no much larger one-base neighbor in the sample; base qualities were not kept.

Here is what the overall study found, with its caveats: By C4D1, a significant rise was seen in CD4+ TCR diversity but not in CD8+ TCR diversity (p=0.0027 vs p=0.16), and the rise was most apparent among complete responders (p=0.02). The study covered only a single clinical trial cohort, and the causes of the repertoire differences, possibly disease activity or prior therapy, were still not defined. Lower diversity was seen in patients whose nivolumab began less than 1 year after ASCT, and these patients were left out of later analyses so that immune reconstitution would not confound the results. Trial patients with a complete response had baseline diversity similar to that of newly diagnosed patients, while partial responders and progressors had significantly lower diversity. Baseline TCR diversity was reported as lower in newly diagnosed patients than in healthy donors, and lower still in relapsed/refractory patients.

Sequences SGHKS (CDR1) and YYEKEE (CDR2) are obtained from the germline V gene (reference sequence). The junction carries 14 bases between V and J, which are trimmed by 4 bases and 1 base respectively. The CDR3 numbers 15 residues from cysteine through phenylalanine. Left in the record is the CDR3 DNA by itself, 45 bases read in frame from the first base. This receptor was identified in a human donor with classical Hodgkin lymphoma. This sequence uses TRBV5-5 and TRBJ1-1; TRBD1 is a weak D gene call, 6 bases matching. This sample comprised CD4+ T cells from blood, obtained before the fourth cycle of nivolumab. This receptor has the CDR3 CASSRTGTKNTEAFF. The nucleotide sequence reads as follows: TGTGCCAGCAGCAGAACCGGGACAAAGAACACTGAAGCTTTCTTT. The full variable domain, with segments outside the CDR3 supplied by the reference TRBV5-5 and TRBJ1-1 proteins, appears as DAGVTQSPTHLIKTRGQQVTLRCSPISGHKSVSWYQQVLGQGPQFIFQYYEKEERGRGNFPDRFSARQFPNYSSELNVNALLLGDSALYLCASSRTGTKNTEAFFGQGTRLTVV.